This TCR beta chain derives from a study of cytomegalovirus exposure and HLA in healthy donors. Both 60 Vbeta primers and 13 Jbeta primers went into the PCR. Generated by immunoSEQ multiplex PCR, the TCRdb table keeps only in-frame clones and is missing some. The data show 120,000 or so clones, under 85% seen once. CDR3 length: 15 amino acids. CDR1 MNHEY and CDR2 SMNVEV come from the germline V gene (reference sequence). Trimming took 6 bases from V and 3 from J; bases not matched to a gene: 6. J is TRBJ2-7 and V is TRBV27; 12 bases fit TRBD2. Sequencing was carried out using PBMCs. The sequence derives from a woman aged 45-60 years in good health and CMV-seropositive. Written as DNA, the CDR3 is TGTGCCAGCAGCCCTAGCGGGAGGGCCGACTACGAGCAGTACTTC. Its protein product is CASSPSGRADYEQYF.